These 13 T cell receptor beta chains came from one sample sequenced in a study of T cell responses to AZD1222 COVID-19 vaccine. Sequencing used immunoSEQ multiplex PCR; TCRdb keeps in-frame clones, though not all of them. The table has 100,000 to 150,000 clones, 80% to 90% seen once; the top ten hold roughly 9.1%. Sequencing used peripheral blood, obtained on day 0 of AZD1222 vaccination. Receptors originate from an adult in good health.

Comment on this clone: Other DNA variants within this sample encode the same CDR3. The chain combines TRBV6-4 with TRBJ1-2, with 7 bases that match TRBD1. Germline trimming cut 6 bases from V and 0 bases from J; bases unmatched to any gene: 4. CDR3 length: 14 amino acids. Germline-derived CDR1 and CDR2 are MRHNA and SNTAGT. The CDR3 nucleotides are TGTGCCAGCAGCCCCGGGACAGCTAACTATGGCTACACCTTC. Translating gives CASSPGTANYGYTF.

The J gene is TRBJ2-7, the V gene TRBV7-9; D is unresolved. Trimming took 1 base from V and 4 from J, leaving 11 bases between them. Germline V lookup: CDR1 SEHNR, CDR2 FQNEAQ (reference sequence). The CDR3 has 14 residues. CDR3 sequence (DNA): TGTGCCAGCAGCTTAGGATCGGAGCCGTACGAGCAGTACTTC. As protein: CASSLGSEPYEQYF.

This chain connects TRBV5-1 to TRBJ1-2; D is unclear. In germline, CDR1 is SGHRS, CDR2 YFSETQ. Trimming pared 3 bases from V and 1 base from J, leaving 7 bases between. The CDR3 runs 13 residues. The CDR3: CASSWSINYGYTF. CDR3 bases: TGCGCCAGCAGCTGGAGCATTAACTATGGCTACACCTTC.

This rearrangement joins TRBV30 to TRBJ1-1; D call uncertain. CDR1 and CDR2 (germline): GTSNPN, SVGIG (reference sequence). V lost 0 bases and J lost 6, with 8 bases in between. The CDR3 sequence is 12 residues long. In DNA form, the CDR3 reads TGTGCCTGGAGTGTCAGTGGGGCTGAAGCTTTCTTT. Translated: CAWSVSGAEAFF.

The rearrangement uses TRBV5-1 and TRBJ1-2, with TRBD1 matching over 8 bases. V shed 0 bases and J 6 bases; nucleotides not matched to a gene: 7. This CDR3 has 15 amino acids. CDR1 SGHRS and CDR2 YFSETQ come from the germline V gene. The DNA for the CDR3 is TGCGCCAGCAGCTTGGCCACGACAGGGGCCAATGGCTACACCTTC. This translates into CASSLATTGANGYTF.

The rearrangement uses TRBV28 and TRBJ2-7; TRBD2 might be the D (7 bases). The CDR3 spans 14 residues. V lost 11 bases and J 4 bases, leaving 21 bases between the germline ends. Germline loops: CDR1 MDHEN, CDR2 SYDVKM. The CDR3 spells CAGGPAGSRYEQYF. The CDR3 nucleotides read TGTGCCGGGGGGCCAGCGGGGTCCAGGTACGAGCAGTACTTC. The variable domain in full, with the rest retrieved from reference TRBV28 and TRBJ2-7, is DVKVTQSSRYLVKRTGEKVFLECVQDMDHENMFWYRQDPGLGLRLIYFSYDVKMKEKGDIPEGYSVSREKKERFSLILESASTNQTSMYLCAGGPAGSRYEQYFGPGTRLTVT.

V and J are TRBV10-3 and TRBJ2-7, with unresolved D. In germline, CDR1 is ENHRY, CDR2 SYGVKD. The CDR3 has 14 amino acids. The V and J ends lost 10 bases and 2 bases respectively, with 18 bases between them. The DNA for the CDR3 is TGTGCCACCTCAAGAAGAGTTACGCCCTACGAGCAGTACTTC. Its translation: CATSRRVTPYEQYF.

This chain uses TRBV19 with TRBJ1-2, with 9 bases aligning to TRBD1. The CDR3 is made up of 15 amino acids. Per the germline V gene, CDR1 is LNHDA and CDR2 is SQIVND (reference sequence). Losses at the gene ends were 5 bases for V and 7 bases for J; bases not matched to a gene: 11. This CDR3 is CASSSIGTGNIGYTF. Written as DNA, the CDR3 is TGTGCCAGTAGTTCTATTGGGACAGGGAATATTGGCTACACCTTC.

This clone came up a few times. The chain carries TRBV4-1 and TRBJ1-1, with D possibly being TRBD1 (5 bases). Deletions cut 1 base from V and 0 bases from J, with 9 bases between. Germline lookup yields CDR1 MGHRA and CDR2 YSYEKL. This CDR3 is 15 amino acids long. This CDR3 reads CASSQGQSMNTEAFF. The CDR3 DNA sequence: TGCGCCAGCAGCCAAGGACAGAGCATGAACACTGAAGCTTTCTTT.

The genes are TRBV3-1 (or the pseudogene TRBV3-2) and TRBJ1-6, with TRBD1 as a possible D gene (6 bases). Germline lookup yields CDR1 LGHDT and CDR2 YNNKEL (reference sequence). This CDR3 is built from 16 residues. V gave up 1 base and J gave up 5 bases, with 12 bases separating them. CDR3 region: CASSQVLGGNNSPLHF. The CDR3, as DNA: TGTGCCAGCAGCCAAGTGCTAGGGGGGAATAATTCACCCCTCCACTTT.

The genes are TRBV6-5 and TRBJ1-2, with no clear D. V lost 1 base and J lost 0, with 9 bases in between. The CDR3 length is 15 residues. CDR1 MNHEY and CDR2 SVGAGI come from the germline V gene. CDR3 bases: TGTGCCAGCAGTTACTACGGGGAGGCTAACTATGGCTACACCTTC. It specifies CASSYYGEANYGYTF.

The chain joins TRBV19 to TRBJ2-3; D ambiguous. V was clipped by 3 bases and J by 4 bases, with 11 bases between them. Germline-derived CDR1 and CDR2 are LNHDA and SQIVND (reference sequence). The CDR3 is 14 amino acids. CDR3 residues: CASSISVWADTQYF. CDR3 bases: TGTGCCAGTAGTATTTCGGTCTGGGCAGATACGCAGTATTTT.

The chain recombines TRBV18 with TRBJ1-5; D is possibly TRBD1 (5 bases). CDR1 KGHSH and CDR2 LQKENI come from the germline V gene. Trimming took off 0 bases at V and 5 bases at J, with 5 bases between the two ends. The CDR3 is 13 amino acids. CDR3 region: CASSPPGDQPQHF. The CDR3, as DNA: TGTGCCAGCTCACCACCGGGGGATCAGCCCCAGCATTTT.